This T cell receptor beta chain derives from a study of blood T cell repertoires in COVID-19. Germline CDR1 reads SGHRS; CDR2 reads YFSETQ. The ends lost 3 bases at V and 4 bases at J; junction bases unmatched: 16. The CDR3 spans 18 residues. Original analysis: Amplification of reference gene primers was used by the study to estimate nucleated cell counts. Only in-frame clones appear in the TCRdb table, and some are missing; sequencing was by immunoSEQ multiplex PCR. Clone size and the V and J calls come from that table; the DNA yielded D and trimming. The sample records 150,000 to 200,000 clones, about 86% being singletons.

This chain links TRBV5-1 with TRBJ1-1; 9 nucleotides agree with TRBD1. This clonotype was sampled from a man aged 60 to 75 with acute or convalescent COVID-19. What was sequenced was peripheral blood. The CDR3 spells CASSSYGTGHEVSTEAFF. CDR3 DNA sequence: TGCGCCAGCAGCTCGTACGGGACAGGGCATGAGGTGAGCACTGAAGCTTTCTTT.